These T cell receptor beta chains were read from a single sample in a study of blood T cells in healthy people across ages. MiXCR, run by TCRdb on the 5' RACE reads, gives a single entry per CDR3 protein. The sample holds hundreds of thousands of distinct CDR3 sequences, roughly 64% seen once. The specimen sequenced was blood. The source of these receptors is a man aged 30 to 45 in good health. Both conserved end residues are part of each CDR3. A D gene is named only where the DNA matches it firmly. Clone size is shown for a subset of rows, as once, few, many or a class of expanded clone.

NA,few,TRBV9,TRBJ2-5,CASSPNRGWEGPQETQYF,TGTGCCAGCAGCCCCAATAGGGGGTGGGAGGGACCTCAAGAGACCCAGTACTTC
NA,NA,TRBV28,TRBJ2-5,CASSFQGSTKTQYF,TGTGCCAGCAGTTTCCAGGGATCTACGAAGACCCAGTACTTC
NA,NA,TRBV7-2,TRBJ2-1,CASSLGEGAFGYEQFF,TGTGCCAGCAGCTTAGGGGAGGGGGCATTCGGCTATGAGCAGTTCTTC
NA,few,TRBV11-1,TRBJ2-7,CASSLAQLAHEQYF,TGTGCCAGCAGCTTAGCGCAATTGGCTCACGAGCAGTACTTC
NA,once,TRBV9,TRBJ2-1,CASSVDPHGNEQFF,TGTGCCAGCAGCGTAGATCCCCATGGGAATGAGCAGTTCTTC
NA,NA,TRBV3-1,TRBJ2-1,CASSRRVNEQFF,TGTGCCAGCAGTCGTCGGGTCAATGAGCAGTTCTTC
NA,NA,TRBV28,TRBJ2-5,CASSIGGLPETQYF,TGTGCCAGCAGCATCGGGGGACTCCCAGAGACCCAGTACTTC
NA,once,TRBV20-1,TRBJ1-6,CSARDPSKGGESPLHF,TGCAGTGCTAGAGACCCATCCAAGGGGGGAGAGTCACCCCTCCACTTT
TRBD2,NA,TRBV7-2,TRBJ2-1,CASSYSSGAYNEQFF,TGTGCCAGCAGCTACTCTAGCGGGGCATACAATGAGCAGTTCTTC
NA,NA,TRBV15,TRBJ2-1,CATSNGIQGYNEQFF,TGTGCCACCAGCAATGGGATTCAGGGTTACAATGAGCAGTTCTTC
TRBD1,NA,TRBV13,TRBJ1-1,CASSPGTGNAFF,TGTGCCAGCAGCCCGGGGACAGGGAACGCTTTCTTT
TRBD1,NA,TRBV9,TRBJ2-2,CASSSRTGGGVTGELFF,TGTGCCAGCAGCTCCCGGACAGGGGGCGGTGTAACCGGGGAGCTGTTTTTT
TRBD2,NA,TRBV29-1,TRBJ2-1,CSVLAGNEQFF,TGCAGCGTCCTAGCGGGCAATGAGCAGTTCTTC
NA,few,TRBV12-3/TRBV12-4,TRBJ1-4,CASSSGHLEKLFF,TGTGCCAGCAGTTCGGGTCACTTGGAAAAACTGTTTTTT
TRBD1,NA,TRBV20-1,TRBJ1-2,CSARVGRGLEGYTF,TGCAGTGCTAGAGTTGGGAGGGGGCTGGAGGGCTACACCTTC
NA,NA,TRBV5-6,TRBJ2-3,CASSLDSLGDTQYF,TGTGCCAGCAGCTTGGATTCCTTGGGAGATACGCAGTATTTT
TRBD1,NA,TRBV20-1,TRBJ2-7,CSARDQGQGAGYEQYF,TGCAGTGCTAGGGACCAGGGACAGGGGGCTGGATACGAGCAGTACTTC
NA,NA,TRBV12-3/TRBV12-4,TRBJ1-2,CASSLGQGIGYTF,TGTGCCAGCAGTTTAGGGCAGGGGATCGGCTACACCTTC
NA,NA,TRBV20-1,TRBJ2-7,CSASRASVEQYF,TGCAGTGCTAGTAGGGCTAGCGTCGAGCAGTACTTC
TRBD2,NA,TRBV12-3/TRBV12-4,TRBJ2-3,CASTTSGSTDTQYF,TGTGCCAGCACGACTAGCGGAAGCACAGATACGCAGTATTTT
NA,NA,TRBV9,TRBJ2-1,CASSVGSSDYNEQFF,TGTGCCAGCAGCGTAGGTTCGTCGGACTACAATGAGCAGTTCTTC
NA,few,TRBV6-5,TRBJ2-1,CASSPGLYSYNEQFF,TGTGCCAGCAGCCCGGGGCTCTACTCCTACAATGAGCAGTTCTTC
NA,NA,TRBV7-9,TRBJ2-7,CASNLAYTGSGYYEQYF,TGTGCCAGCAACTTAGCATACACAGGGTCAGGCTACTACGAGCAGTACTTC
NA,once,TRBV6-1,TRBJ2-7,CASSEARVPTYEQYF,TGTGCCAGCAGTGAAGCCCGGGTACCAACCTACGAGCAGTACTTC